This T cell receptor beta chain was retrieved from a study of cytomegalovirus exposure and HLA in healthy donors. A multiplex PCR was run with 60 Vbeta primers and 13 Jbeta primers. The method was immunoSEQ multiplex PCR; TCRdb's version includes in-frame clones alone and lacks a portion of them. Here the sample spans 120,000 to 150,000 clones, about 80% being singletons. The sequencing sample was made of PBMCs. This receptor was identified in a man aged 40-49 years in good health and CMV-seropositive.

CDR3 DNA: TGTGCCAGCAGCCAACTAGCGTGGGGAGATACGCAGTATTTT. Encoded protein: CASSQLAWGDTQYF. This sequence joins TRBV9 and TRBJ2-3; 7 bases map to TRBD2. This CDR3 comprises 14 residues. Losses at the gene ends were 4 bases for V and 5 bases for J; bases not matched to a gene: 7. The germline CDR1 and CDR2 sequences are SGDLS and YYNGEE.